Listed below are T cell receptor beta chains from one sample, sequenced in a study of T cell responses to AZD1222 COVID-19 vaccine. Clones were sequenced by immunoSEQ multiplex PCR, and TCRdb holds only the in-frame ones, with some missing. The sample shows about 180,000 clones, roughly 93% of them seen only once. The specimen comprised peripheral blood, sampled 28 days after the second dose of the MenACWY control vaccine. All receptors derive from an adult who received the MenACWY meningococcal vaccine as a control. CDR3s include the opening cysteine and the closing phenylalanine or tryptophan. A D gene is named only where the DNA matches it firmly. Expanded clones get a size class; other rows say once, few or many, or leave the size out.

j_call clone_size d_call v_call cdr3_aa cdr3_nt
TRBJ1-6 few . TRBV4-3 CASSQDPGTRSPLHF TGCGCCAGCAGCCAAGATCCCGGAACAAGGTCACCCCTCCACTTT
TRBJ2-5 . TRBD1 TRBV9 CASSPGTGGAETQYF TGTGCCAGCAGCCCGGGGACAGGGGGCGCCGAGACCCAGTACTTC
TRBJ2-7 . . TRBV19 CASKPQVSSYEQYF TGTGCCAGTAAGCCCCAGGTTAGTTCCTACGAGCAGTACTTC
TRBJ2-1 . . TRBV3-1/TRBV3-2 CASSQGAGEQFF TGTGCCAGCAGCCAAGGGGCCGGGGAGCAGTTCTTC
TRBJ2-5 . . TRBV12-3/TRBV12-4 CASSRARETQYF TGTGCCAGCTCCCGGGCTCGTGAGACCCAGTACTTC
TRBJ1-2 . . TRBV3-1/TRBV3-2 CASNKGGGYGYTF TGTGCCAGCAACAAGGGGGGCGGCTATGGCTACACCTTC
TRBJ2-7 once . TRBV5-1 CASSSHLYEQYF TGCGCCAGCAGCTCACACCTCTACGAGCAGTACTTC
TRBJ1-2 . . TRBV7-2 CASSSLQGRSYEGYTF TGTGCCAGCAGCTCTTTGCAAGGACGCTCCTACGAGGGCTACACCTTC
TRBJ1-1 . . TRBV6-2/TRBV6-3 CASSRLTRGEESEAFF TGTGCCAGCAGCCGCCTTACCAGGGGAGAAGAGTCTGAAGCTTTCTTT
TRBJ1-1 . . TRBV6-5 CASSYTELNTEAFF TGTGCCAGCAGTTATACAGAGCTGAACACTGAAGCTTTCTTT
TRBJ1-1 once . TRBV12-3/TRBV12-4 CASSLAWVAFF TGTGCCAGCAGTTTAGCCTGGGTAGCTTTCTTT
TRBJ1-1 . . TRBV19 CASSSRGVNTEAFF TGTGCCAGTAGTTCGAGGGGGGTGAACACTGAAGCTTTCTTT
TRBJ1-6 . TRBD1 TRBV4-2 CASSQDIGTGNSPLHF TGTGCCAGCAGCCAAGATATTGGGACAGGGAATTCACCCCTCCACTTT
TRBJ2-7 . . TRBV3-1/TRBV3-2 CASSLQGSSYEQYF TGTGCCAGCAGCCTTCAGGGGAGCTCCTACGAGCAGTACTTC
TRBJ1-1 . . TRBV29-1 CGDTALIGTEAFF TGCGGCGACACGGCCCTAATAGGCACTGAAGCTTTCTTT
TRBJ1-2 . . TRBV12-3/TRBV12-4 CASSRGQNYGYTF TGTGCCAGCAGTCGCGGACAGAACTATGGCTACACCTTC
TRBJ2-7 . TRBD1 TRBV11-2 CASSADRAYEQYF TGTGCCAGCAGCGCGGACAGGGCCTACGAGCAGTACTTC
TRBJ1-5 once . TRBV15 CATSRDRGNQPQHF TGTGCCACCAGCAGAGATCGGGGCAATCAGCCCCAGCATTTT
TRBJ2-2 . . TRBV10-1 CASRRQNTGELFF TGCGCCAGCAGGAGACAAAACACCGGGGAGCTGTTTTTT
TRBJ2-7 . TRBD1 TRBV28 CASSTRQGPYEQYF TGTGCCAGCAGTACCCGACAGGGCCCCTACGAGCAGTACTTC
TRBJ2-3 . . TRBV18 CASSPLQGRRTDTQYF TGTGCCAGCTCACCTCTACAGGGAAGGAGGACAGATACGCAGTATTTT
TRBJ1-3 . . TRBV28 CASVSGGRGSGNTIYF TGTGCCAGCGTCAGTGGTGGGAGGGGGTCTGGAAACACCATATATTTT
TRBJ2-5 . TRBD1 TRBV11-3 CASSLGIGTGGRETQYF TGTGCCAGCAGCTTAGGCATCGGGACAGGGGGCCGGGAGACCCAGTACTTC
TRBJ1-6 . . TRBV4-3 CASSQEDRTSYNSPLHF TGCGCCAGCAGCCAGGAAGACAGGACCTCCTATAATTCACCCCTCCACTTT
TRBJ2-1 . . TRBV6-5 CASSYDLNNEQFF TGTGCCAGCAGTTACGACCTTAACAATGAGCAGTTCTTC
TRBJ1-1 . . TRBV7-9 CASSPRGTEAFF TGTGCCAGCAGCCCACGCGGCACTGAAGCTTTCTTT
TRBJ1-5 . . TRBV28 CASTSLGQPQHF TGTGCCAGCACCAGCCTGGGACAGCCCCAGCATTTT
TRBJ2-3 . . TRBV27 CASSLSGARSDTQYF TGTGCCAGCAGTTTATCGGGGGCCCGTTCAGATACGCAGTATTTT
TRBJ2-1 . TRBD2 TRBV7-9 CASSSSGGFYNEQFF TGTGCCAGCAGCTCCTCCGGGGGGTTCTACAATGAGCAGTTCTTC
TRBJ1-1 . . TRBV5-1 CASSWAQNTEAFF TGCGCCAGCAGCTGGGCACAGAACACTGAAGCTTTCTTT
TRBJ2-2 . TRBD1 TRBV7-9 CASSSRDSDTGELFF TGTGCCAGCAGCTCCCGGGACAGCGACACCGGGGAGCTGTTTTTT
TRBJ1-2 . . TRBV3-1/TRBV3-2 CASSQTANYGYTF TGTGCCAGCAGCCAAACAGCCAACTATGGCTACACCTTC